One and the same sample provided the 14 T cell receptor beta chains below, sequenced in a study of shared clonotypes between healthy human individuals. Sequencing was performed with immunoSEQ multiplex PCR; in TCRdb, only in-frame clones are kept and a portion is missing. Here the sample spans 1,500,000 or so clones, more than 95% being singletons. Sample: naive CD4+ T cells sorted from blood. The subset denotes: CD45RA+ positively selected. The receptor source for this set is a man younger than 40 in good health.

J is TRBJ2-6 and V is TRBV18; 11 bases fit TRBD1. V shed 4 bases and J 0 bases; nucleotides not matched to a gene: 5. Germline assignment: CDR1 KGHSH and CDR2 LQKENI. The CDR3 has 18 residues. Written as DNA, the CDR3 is TGTGCCAGCTCACTCCGGGACAGGGGGATCTCTGGGGCCAACGTCCTGACTTTC. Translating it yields CASSLRDRGISGANVLTF.

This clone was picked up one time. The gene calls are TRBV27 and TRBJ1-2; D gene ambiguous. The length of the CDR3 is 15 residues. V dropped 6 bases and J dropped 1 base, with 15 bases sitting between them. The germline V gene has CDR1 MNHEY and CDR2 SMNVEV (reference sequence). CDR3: CASSFFRQDNYGYTF. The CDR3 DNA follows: TGTGCCAGCAGCTTTTTTCGGCAGGATAACTATGGCTACACCTTC.

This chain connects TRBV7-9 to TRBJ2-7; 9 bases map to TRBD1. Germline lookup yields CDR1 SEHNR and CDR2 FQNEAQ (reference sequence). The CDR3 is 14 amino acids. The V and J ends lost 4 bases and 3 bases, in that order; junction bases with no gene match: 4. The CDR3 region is CASSYGQGFYEQYF. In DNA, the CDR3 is TGTGCCAGCAGCTACGGACAGGGGTTCTACGAGCAGTACTTC.

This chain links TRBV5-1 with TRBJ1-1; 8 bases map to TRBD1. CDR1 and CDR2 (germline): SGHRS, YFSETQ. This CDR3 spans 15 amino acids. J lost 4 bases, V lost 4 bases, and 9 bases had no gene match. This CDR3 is CASSRGQGATTEAFF. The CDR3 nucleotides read TGCGCCAGCAGCCGAGGGCAGGGGGCGACCACTGAAGCTTTCTTT.

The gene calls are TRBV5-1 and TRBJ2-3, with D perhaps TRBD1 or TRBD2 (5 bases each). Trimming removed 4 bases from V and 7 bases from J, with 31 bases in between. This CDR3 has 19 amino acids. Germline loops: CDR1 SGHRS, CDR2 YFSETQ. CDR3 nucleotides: TGCGCCAGCAGCCTGGACGTAAGTTTCGGGACCTCCTTTAGGAATACGCAGTATTTT. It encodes CASSLDVSFGTSFRNTQYF.

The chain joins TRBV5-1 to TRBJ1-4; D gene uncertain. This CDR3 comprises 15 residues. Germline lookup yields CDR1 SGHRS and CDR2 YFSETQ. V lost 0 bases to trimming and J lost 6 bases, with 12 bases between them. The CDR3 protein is CASSLAGLSDEKLFF. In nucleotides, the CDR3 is TGCGCCAGCAGCTTGGCAGGCCTAAGCGATGAAAAACTGTTTTTT.

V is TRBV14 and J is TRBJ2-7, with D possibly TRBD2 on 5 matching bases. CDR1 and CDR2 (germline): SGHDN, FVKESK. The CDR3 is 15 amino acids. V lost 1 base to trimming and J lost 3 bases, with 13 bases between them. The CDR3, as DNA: TGTGCCAGCAGCCAAGTGGGGAAGGGAGTCTACGAGCAGTACTTC. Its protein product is CASSQVGKGVYEQYF.

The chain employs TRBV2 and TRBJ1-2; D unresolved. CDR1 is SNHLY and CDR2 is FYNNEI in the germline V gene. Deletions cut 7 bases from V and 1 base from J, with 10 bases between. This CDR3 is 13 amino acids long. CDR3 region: CASTPTINYGYTF. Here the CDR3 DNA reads TGTGCCAGCACCCCGACAATTAACTATGGCTACACCTTC. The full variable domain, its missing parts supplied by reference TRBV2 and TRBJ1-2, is EPEVTQTPSHQVTQMGQEVILRCVPISNHLYFYWYRQILGQKVEFLVSFYNNEISEKSEIFDDQFSVERPDGSNFTLKIRSTKLEDSAMYFCASTPTINYGYTFGSGTRLTVV.

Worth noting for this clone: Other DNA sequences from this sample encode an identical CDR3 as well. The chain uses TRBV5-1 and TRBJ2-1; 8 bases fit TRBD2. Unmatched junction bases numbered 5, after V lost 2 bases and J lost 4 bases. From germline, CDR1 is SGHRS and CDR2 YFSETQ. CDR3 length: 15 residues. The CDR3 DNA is TGCGCCAGCAGCTTAGGGCTAGCGGGTTACAATGAGCAGTTCTTC. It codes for CASSLGLAGYNEQFF.

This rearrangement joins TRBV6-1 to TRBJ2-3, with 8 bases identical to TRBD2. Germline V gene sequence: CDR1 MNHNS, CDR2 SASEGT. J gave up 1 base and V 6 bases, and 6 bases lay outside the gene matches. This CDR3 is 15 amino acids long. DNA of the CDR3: TGTGCCAGCAGAGTCAGCGGGAGTGGCACAGATACGCAGTATTTT. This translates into CASRVSGSGTDTQYF.

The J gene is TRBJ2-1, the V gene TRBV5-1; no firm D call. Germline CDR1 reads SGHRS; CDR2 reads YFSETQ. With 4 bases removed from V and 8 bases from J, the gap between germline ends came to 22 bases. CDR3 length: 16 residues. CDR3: CASSTHPESVYDEQFF. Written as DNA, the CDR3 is TGCGCCAGCAGCACTCACCCTGAGTCCGTTTACGATGAGCAGTTCTTC.

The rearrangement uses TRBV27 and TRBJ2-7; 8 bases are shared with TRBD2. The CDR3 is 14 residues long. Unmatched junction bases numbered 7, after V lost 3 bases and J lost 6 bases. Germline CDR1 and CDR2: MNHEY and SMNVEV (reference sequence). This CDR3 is CASSFAGGALEQYF. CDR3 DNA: TGTGCCAGCAGTTTTGCCGGGGGGGCGCTCGAGCAGTACTTC.

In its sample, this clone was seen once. For the CDR3, the DNA is TGTGCCAGTAGTGGCCAGGGCGGGGATTTCCAGCCCCAGCATTTT. Protein: CASSGQGGDFQPQHF. The genes are TRBV19 and TRBJ1-5; TRBD1 is a possible D gene (5 bases). V shed 5 bases and J shed 7 bases, with 18 bases lying between them. Germline values: CDR1 LNHDA, CDR2 SQIVND (reference sequence). This CDR3 spans 15 amino acids.

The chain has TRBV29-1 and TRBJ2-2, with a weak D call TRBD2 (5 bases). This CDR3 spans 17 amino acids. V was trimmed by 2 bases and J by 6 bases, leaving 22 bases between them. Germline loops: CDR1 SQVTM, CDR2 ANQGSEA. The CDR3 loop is CSVESVEGLAGPGELFF. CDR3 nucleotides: TGCAGCGTTGAATCAGTCGAAGGGCTAGCTGGTCCCGGGGAGCTGTTTTTT.